These 26 T cell receptor beta chains share one sample of origin, sequenced in a study of monozygotic twins with inflammatory bowel disease. TCRdb reprocessed the 5' RACE reads and reports one entry per CDR3 protein, with no DNA. The listing contains about 350,000 distinct CDR3 sequences. The sample was blood. The receptors originated from a human donor with ulcerative colitis or Crohn's disease, or a healthy co-twin of an affected twin (not recorded which).

V usage is TRBV5-1 and J usage is TRBJ2-7; the TCRdb call, TRBD2, lacks DNA for checking. This CDR3 region has 14 residues. Germline CDR1 SGHRS, CDR2 YFSETQ. The CDR3 sequence is CASSLITSTYEQYF.

The V and J genes are TRBV2 and TRBJ2-3; TCRdb's D call, TRBD1, is unchecked because there is no DNA. CDR3 length equals 14 residues. In germline, CDR1 is SNHLY, CDR2 FYNNEI. CDR3 in amino acids: CAGFSGQSTDTQYF.

The J gene is TRBJ2-1, the V gene TRBV6-5; checking the TCRdb D call of TRBD2 is not possible without DNA. Germline CDR1 reads MNHEY; CDR2 reads SVGAGI. This CDR3 comprises 14 residues. CDR3 in amino acids: CASSYSRTSHEQFF.

V usage is TRBV6-5 and J usage is TRBJ2-2. This CDR3 has 14 residues. From germline, CDR1 is MNHEY and CDR2 SVGAGI. CDR3 protein: CASSYGSFTGELFF.

The genes are TRBV7-2 and TRBJ1-6. The V gene's germline CDR1 is SGHTA and CDR2 FQGNSA. The length of the CDR3 is 15 residues. The CDR3 sequence is CASSLMIVNNSPLHF.

The chain uses TRBV27 and TRBJ2-4; TCRdb selects TRBD1, and the lack of DNA leaves this call unchecked. CDR3 length: 14 amino acids. Germline V lookup: CDR1 MNHEY, CDR2 SMNVEV (reference sequence). The chain's CDR3 is CASRASGTGHIQYF.

CDR3 sequence reads: CASSQDSGAAKNIQYF. The chain combines TRBV4-3 with TRBJ2-4; no DNA is available, so the TRBD1 call from TCRdb remains unchecked. The V gene's germline CDR1 is LGHNA and CDR2 YSLEER. This CDR3 has 16 residues.

This chain links TRBV6-1 with TRBJ2-7; the D call from TCRdb, TRBD2, cannot be confirmed without DNA. CDR1 is MNHNS and CDR2 is SASEGT in the germline V gene. The CDR3 is made up of 16 amino acids. CDR3 sequence reads: CASSEAGLARGYEQYF.

J is TRBJ2-1 and V is TRBV2. The CDR3 spans 13 residues. CDR1 is SNHLY and CDR2 is FYNNEI in the germline V gene. This CDR3 is CASSETAYNEQFF. Variable domain in full (rest from reference TRBV2 and TRBJ2-1): EPEVTQTPSHQVTQMGQEVILRCVPISNHLYFYWYRQILGQKVEFLVSFYNNEISEKSEIFDDQFSVERPDGSNFTLKIRSTKLEDSAMYFCASSETAYNEQFFGPGTRLTVL.

The CDR3 spells CASSEKLGQFFF. The chain has TRBV12-3 or TRBV12-4 and TRBJ2-7; the D call from TCRdb, TRBD1, cannot be confirmed without DNA. The CDR3 covers 12 residues.

The chain joins TRBV3-1 to TRBJ2-3; there is no DNA to check the TCRdb D call of TRBD2. Germline V CDR1 and CDR2: LGHDT, YNNKEL (reference sequence). The CDR3 contains 14 residues. The CDR3 loop reads CASSQVPRENTQYF.

This sequence joins TRBV10-3 and TRBJ2-3; the D call of TRBD2 rests on TCRdb alone, since no DNA is present to check it. This CDR3 has 13 residues. CDR1 and CDR2 (germline): ENHRY, SYGVKD. CDR3 in amino acids: CAISEMRVRSQYF.

The rearrangement joins TRBV20-1 to TRBJ2-1. This CDR3 is built from 13 residues. Germline CDR1 reads DFQATT; CDR2 reads SNEGSKA (reference sequence). CDR3 residues: CSAITGFYNEQFF.

The chain recombines TRBV10-3 with TRBJ2-3. The germline CDR1 and CDR2 sequences are ENHRY and SYGVKD. The CDR3 contains 14 residues. CDR3 sequence reads: CAISVMELSDTQYF.

This chain links TRBV3-1 with TRBJ2-3. This CDR3 has 14 residues. Germline assignment: CDR1 LGHDT and CDR2 YNNKEL (reference sequence). CDR3: CASRQGYNTDTQYF.

This CDR3 is CASKRAGVLYNEQFF. This chain uses TRBV6-1 with TRBJ2-1; checking the TCRdb D call of TRBD2 is not possible without DNA. CDR1 is MNHNS and CDR2 is SASEGT in the germline V gene. This CDR3 is built from 15 residues.

This chain connects TRBV19 to TRBJ2-7; lacking DNA, the TRBD1 call made by TCRdb goes unchecked. Per the germline V gene, CDR1 is LNHDA and CDR2 is SQIVND (reference sequence). The length of the CDR3 is 14 residues. The CDR3 loop reads CASSGTGMAYEQYF. Supplemented by reference TRBV19 and TRBJ2-7, the full variable domain reads DGGITQSPKYLFRKEGQNVTLSCEQNLNHDAMYWYRQDPGQGLRLIYYSQIVNDFQKGDIAEGYSVSREKKESFPLTVTSAQKNPTAFYLCASSGTGMAYEQYFGPGTRLTVT.

The chain has TRBV27 and TRBJ1-6; TCRdb indicates TRBD1, and absent DNA this call remains unverified. Germline CDR1 and CDR2: MNHEY and SMNVEV (reference sequence). This CDR3 region has 15 residues. CDR3 sequence: CASSMMTAYNSPLHF.

This rearrangement joins TRBV10-2 to TRBJ2-5; TCRdb outputs TRBD1, but without DNA this stays unchecked. The CDR3 totals 16 residues. Per germline, CDR1 WSHSY and CDR2 SAAADI. This CDR3 reads CASSESLPGGDETQYF.

This sequence joins TRBV20-1 and TRBJ1-4; TCRdb lists TRBD1, though no DNA is available to test this call. The germline CDR1 and CDR2 sequences are DFQATT and SNEGSKA (reference sequence). This CDR3 contains 12 residues. CDR3: CSARTEDEKLFF.

The chain carries TRBV5-1 and TRBJ2-4; TCRdb picks TRBD1, but there is no DNA to check that call. In germline, CDR1 is SGHRS, CDR2 YFSETQ. The CDR3 is made up of 16 amino acids. The CDR3 spells CASSLTSGTPKNIQYF.

This chain links TRBV7-2 with TRBJ2-1; TCRdb returns TRBD1, unconfirmable since there is no DNA. CDR1 SGHTA and CDR2 FQGNSA come from the germline V gene. The CDR3 consists of 14 residues. CDR3 amino acids: CASSFYWGQSGQFF.

The rearrangement uses TRBV4-3 and TRBJ1-1; TCRdb lists TRBD1, though no DNA is available to test this call. There are 17 residues in the CDR3. Germline CDR1 is LGHNA and CDR2 is YSLEER. This chain's CDR3 is CASSLKSHRCLNTEAFF.

This rearrangement joins TRBV12-3 or TRBV12-4 to TRBJ1-1. The CDR3 has 17 residues. This CDR3 is CASSFPREASVPTEAFF.

This chain uses TRBV7-2 with TRBJ1-1. Germline values: CDR1 SGHTA, CDR2 FQGNSA. The CDR3 sequence is 14 residues long. The CDR3 is CASSLGVFNTEAFF.

CDR3 region: CASSLEWEPYNEQFF. The V gene is TRBV5-5, the J gene TRBJ2-1. Germline CDR1 is SGHKS and CDR2 is YYEKEE (reference sequence). The CDR3 spans 15 residues. The full variable domain, rest sourced from reference TRBV5-5 and TRBJ2-1, is DAGVTQSPTHLIKTRGQQVTLRCSPISGHKSVSWYQQVLGQGPQFIFQYYEKEERGRGNFPDRFSARQFPNYSSELNVNALLLGDSALYLCASSLEWEPYNEQFFGPGTRLTVL.